This TCR beta chain came from a study of cytomegalovirus exposure and HLA in healthy donors. The CDR3 runs 16 residues. After removal of 6 bases from V and 6 bases from J, the junction contained 16 bases not matched to a gene. The V gene's germline CDR1 is KGHSH and CDR2 LQKENI. With 60 Vbeta and 13 Jbeta primers, the PCR was carried out. The method was immunoSEQ multiplex PCR; TCRdb's version includes in-frame clones alone and lacks a portion of them. Among 140,000 to 150,000 clones listed, about four fifths were seen once. This sequence was found in a woman younger than 35 in good health and CMV-seropositive. Sequenced sample: PBMCs. The chain employs TRBV18 and TRBJ2-7, with 8 bases identical to TRBD1. The CDR3 coding sequence is TGTGCCAGCTCCCTTACTGGACAGGGACTCAAATCCGAGCAGTACTTC. Amino acid sequence: CASSLTGQGLKSEQYF.